The sequence of this TCR beta chain was determined in a study of control samples from healthy donors and cancer patients. Assay used: immunoSEQ multiplex PCR; TCRdb lists only in-frame clones, some missing. The repertoire holds around 200,000 clones, roughly 91% seen once, with more than 1.1% in the top ten. The length of the CDR3 is 12 residues. The germline V and J ends were trimmed by 3 bases and 7 bases, with 10 bases remaining between them. Germline V CDR1 and CDR2: MNHNS, SASEGT. The sample holds a few counts of this clone. J is TRBJ2-7 and V is TRBV6-1, with unresolved D. Sequencing was carried out using blood. This TCR was sampled from a man aged 18 to 35 in good health. The CDR3 reads CASSDRYGEQYF. CDR3 bases: TGTGCCAGCAGTGATCGTTACGGGGAGCAGTACTTC.